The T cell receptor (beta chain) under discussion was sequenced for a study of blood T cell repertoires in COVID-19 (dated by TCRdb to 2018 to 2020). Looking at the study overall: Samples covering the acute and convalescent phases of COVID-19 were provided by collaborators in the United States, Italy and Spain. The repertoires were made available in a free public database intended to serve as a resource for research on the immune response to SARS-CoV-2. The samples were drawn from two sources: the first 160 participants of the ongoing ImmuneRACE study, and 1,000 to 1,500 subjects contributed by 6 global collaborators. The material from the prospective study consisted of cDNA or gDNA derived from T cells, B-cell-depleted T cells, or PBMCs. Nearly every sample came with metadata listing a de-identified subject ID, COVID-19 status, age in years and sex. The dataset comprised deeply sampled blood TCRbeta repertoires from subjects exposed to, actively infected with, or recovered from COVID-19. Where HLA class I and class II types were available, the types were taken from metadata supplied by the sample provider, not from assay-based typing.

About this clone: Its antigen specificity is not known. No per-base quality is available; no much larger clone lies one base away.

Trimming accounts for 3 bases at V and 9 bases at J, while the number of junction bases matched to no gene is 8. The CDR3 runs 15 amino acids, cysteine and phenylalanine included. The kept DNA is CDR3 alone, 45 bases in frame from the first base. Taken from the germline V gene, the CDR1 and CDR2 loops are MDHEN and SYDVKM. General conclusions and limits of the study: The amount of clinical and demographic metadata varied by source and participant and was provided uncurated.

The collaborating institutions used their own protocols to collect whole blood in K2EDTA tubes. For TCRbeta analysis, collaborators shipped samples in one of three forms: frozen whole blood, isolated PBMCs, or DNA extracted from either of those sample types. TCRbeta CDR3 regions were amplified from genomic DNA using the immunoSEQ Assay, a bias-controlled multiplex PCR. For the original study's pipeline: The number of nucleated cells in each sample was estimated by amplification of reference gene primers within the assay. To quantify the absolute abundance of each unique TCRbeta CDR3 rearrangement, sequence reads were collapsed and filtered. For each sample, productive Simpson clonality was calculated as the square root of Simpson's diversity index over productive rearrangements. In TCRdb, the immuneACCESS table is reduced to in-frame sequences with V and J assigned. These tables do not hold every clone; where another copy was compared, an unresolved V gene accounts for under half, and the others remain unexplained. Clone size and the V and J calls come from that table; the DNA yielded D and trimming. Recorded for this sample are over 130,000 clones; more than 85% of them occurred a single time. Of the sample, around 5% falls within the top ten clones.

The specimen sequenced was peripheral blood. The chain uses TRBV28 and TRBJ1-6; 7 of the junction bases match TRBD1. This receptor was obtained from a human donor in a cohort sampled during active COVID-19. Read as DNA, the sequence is TGTGCCAGCAGTTTCAACAGGGGAGGAGGTTCACCCCTCCACTTT. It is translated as CASSFNRGGGSPLHF. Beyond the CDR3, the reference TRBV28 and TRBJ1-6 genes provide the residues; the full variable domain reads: DVKVTQSSRYLVKRTGEKVFLECVQDMDHENMFWYRQDPGLGLRLIYFSYDVKMKEKGDIPEGYSVSREKKERFSLILESASTNQTSMYLCASSFNRGGGSPLHFGNGTRLTVT.